These 2 T cell receptor beta chains originate from one sample sequenced in a study of blood T cell repertoires in COVID-19. The protocol was immunoSEQ multiplex PCR, while the TCRdb copy is restricted to in-frame clones and leaves out a portion. The profile shows tens of thousands of clones, around 88% of them singletons. The sample comprised peripheral blood. Source of these receptors: an elderly woman with active or convalescent COVID-19.

The rearrangement joins TRBV27 to TRBJ1-5; 12 nucleotides match TRBD1. Germline CDR1 reads MNHEY; CDR2 reads SMNVEV (reference sequence). The J segment lost 7 bases and the V segment lost 5 bases, leaving 3 bases of the junction unmatched. This CDR3 is built from 14 residues. As DNA, the CDR3 is TGTGCCAGCAGTCGTGGGACAGGGGGCCAGCCCCAGCATTTT. It encodes CASSRGTGGQPQHF.

The chain links TRBV30 to TRBJ1-1, with D perhaps matching TRBD1 (5 bases). The ends were cut back, 0 bases at V and 4 bases at J, with 6 bases in the middle. This CDR3 is 12 amino acids long. Germline V gives CDR1 GTSNPN, CDR2 SVGIG (reference sequence). The CDR3: CAWSVRGTEAFF. The CDR3 nucleotides read TGTGCCTGGAGTGTAAGGGGCACTGAAGCTTTCTTT. Filled out from reference TRBV30 and TRBJ1-1, the complete variable domain reads SQTIHQWPATLVQPVGSPLSLECTVEGTSNPNLYWYRQAAGRGLQLLFYSVGIGQISSEVPQNLSASRPQDRQFILSSKKLLLSDSGFYLCAWSVRGTEAFFGQGTRLTVV.